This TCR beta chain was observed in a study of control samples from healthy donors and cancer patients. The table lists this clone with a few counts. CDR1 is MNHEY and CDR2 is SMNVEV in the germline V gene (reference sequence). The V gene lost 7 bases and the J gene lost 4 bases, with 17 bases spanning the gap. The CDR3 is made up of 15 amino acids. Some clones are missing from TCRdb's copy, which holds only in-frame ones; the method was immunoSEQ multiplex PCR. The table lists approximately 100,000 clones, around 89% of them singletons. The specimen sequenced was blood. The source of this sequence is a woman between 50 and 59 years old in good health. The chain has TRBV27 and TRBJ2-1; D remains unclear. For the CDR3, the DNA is TGTGCCAGCACCTACGACCCGGGCTCATACAATGAGCAGTTCTTC. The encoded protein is CASTYDPGSYNEQFF.